Included here is one T cell receptor (beta chain) sequence, with context. Its recognized antigen is unknown. The sample holds no much larger clone one base away, and base qualities are not on file. Whole blood was collected in K2EDTA tubes by collaborating institutions according to the institutions' own protocols. For TCRbeta analysis, collaborators shipped samples as frozen whole blood, isolated PBMCs, or DNA extracted from either of those sample types. The immunoSEQ Assay, a bias-controlled multiplex PCR, was used to amplify TCRbeta CDR3 regions from genomic DNA. In the paper's pipeline: The number of nucleated cells in each sample was estimated by amplification of reference gene primers within the assay. To quantify the absolute abundance of each unique TCRbeta CDR3 rearrangement, sequence reads were collapsed and filtered. For each sample, productive Simpson clonality was calculated as the square root of Simpson's diversity index across productive rearrangements. Sourced from immuneACCESS, this table was stored by TCRdb with only in-frame sequences that have V and J called. A share of the clones is absent; for the studies checked, an unresolved V gene accounts for under half, and the remainder has no known explanation. V, J and clone size were drawn from that table, and D and trimming were deduced from the DNA. The sample table lists around 620,000 clones, around 90% of them with a count of one. The ten largest clones represent roughly 0.25% of the sample.

The sample belongs to a study of blood T cell repertoires in COVID-19 (dated by TCRdb to the early 2020s). About the study as a whole: Samples from collaborators originated in the United States, Italy and Spain and spanned both the acute and convalescent phases of COVID-19. The samples were drawn from the first 160 participants of the ongoing ImmuneRACE study and from 1,200 or so subjects provided by 6 global collaborators. The prospective study material was composed of cDNA or gDNA derived from T cells, B-cell-depleted T cells, or PBMCs. Deeply sampled blood TCRbeta repertoires from subjects exposed to, actively infected with, or recovered from COVID-19 were included in the dataset. HLA class I and class II types, where available, came from metadata supplied by the sample provider rather than from assay-based typing. The repertoires were released in a freely available public database intended as a resource for research on the immune response to SARS-CoV-2. Nearly every sample came with metadata listing a de-identified subject ID, COVID-19 status, age in years and sex. General study outcomes and caveats: The amount of clinical and demographic metadata varied by source and participant and was provided uncurated.

Based on the germline V gene, the CDR1 and CDR2 sequences are MRHNA and SNTAGT. The CDR3 has 16 amino acids, counting the end cysteine and phenylalanine. Kept here is only the CDR3 DNA, which spans 48 bases and is read in frame from base 1. V loses 1 base at its end and J loses 3 bases; junction bases beyond the gene matches: 6. The clonotype originates from a woman aged 18-29 years with acute or convalescent COVID-19. The sequenced sample was peripheral blood. The rearrangement joined TRBV6-4 to TRBJ1-2; 9 of the junction bases match TRBD1. CDR3 loop: CASSDFKGQGDYGYTF. The sequenced DNA is TGTGCCAGCAGTGACTTCAAGGGACAGGGAGACTATGGCTACACCTTC.